A selection of T cell receptor beta chains follows, all from one sample in a study of shared clonotypes between healthy human individuals. Assay: immunoSEQ multiplex PCR; the TCRdb copy retains only in-frame clones and omits some. Altogether roughly 2.5 million clones are present, 90% to 95% being singletons, with the ten largest covering over 0.12%. Sequencing was carried out using naive CD4+ T cells sorted from blood. The receptors come from a man younger than 35 in good health. CDR3s include the opening cysteine and the closing phenylalanine or tryptophan. A D gene is named only where the DNA matches it firmly. Clone size is shown for a subset of rows, as once, few, many or a class of expanded clone.

TRBJ2-3	-	-	TRBV5-1	TGCGCCAGCAGCTCCCCCCTAGGGTCAGGGTACGATACGCAGTATTTT	CASSSPLGSGYDTQYF
TRBJ2-7	-	TRBD1	TRBV6-5	TGTGCCAGCAGTTACCTAGGGGGCGCACCCTACGAGCAGTACTTC	CASSYLGGAPYEQYF
TRBJ1-3	-	-	TRBV6-4	TGTGCCAGCAGTGACTCTCACAGGCGGAAGGCGTTAAGTAACACCATATATTTT	CASSDSHRRKALSNTIYF
TRBJ1-1	-	-	TRBV28	TGTGCCAGCAGTTTTGGCAGGGAGAACACTGAAGCTTTCTTT	CASSFGRENTEAFF
TRBJ2-5	-	TRBD1	TRBV7-9	TGTGCCAGCAGCTTAGCGACAGGGAAGCCACAAGAGACCCAGTACTTC	CASSLATGKPQETQYF
TRBJ2-5	-	TRBD2	TRBV7-9	TGTGCCAGCAGCTTAGCCCCCTCCGGGGGGTTTGAGACCCAGTACTTC	CASSLAPSGGFETQYF
TRBJ2-3	-	-	TRBV5-1	TGCGCCAGCAGTCCCCCAGGGGCTGATACGCAGTATTTT	CASSPPGADTQYF
TRBJ2-7	-	-	TRBV5-1	TGCGCCAGCAGCTTGGCAGACGGCTCCTACGAGCAGTACTTC	CASSLADGSYEQYF
TRBJ1-1	few	-	TRBV29-1	TGCAGCGTTGACGGCAGGGCCTCGGGAAACACTGAAGCTTTCTTT	CSVDGRASGNTEAFF
TRBJ2-2	-	-	TRBV7-2	TGTGCCAGCAGACAATATAACACCGGGGAGCTGTTTTTT	CASRQYNTGELFF
TRBJ2-7	-	TRBD1	TRBV15	TGTGCCACCAGCTTCGGACAGGGGAGGGAGCAGTACTTC	CATSFGQGREQYF
TRBJ2-3	-	-	TRBV10-3	TGTGCCATCAGACGAGGGGGTGACACAGATACGCAGTATTTT	CAIRRGGDTDTQYF
TRBJ2-7	-	-	TRBV19	TGTGCCAGTAGTATAGATGTGGGCGGTCTCTCCTACGAGCAGTACTTC	CASSIDVGGLSYEQYF
TRBJ1-3	-	TRBD1	TRBV6-1	TGTGCCAGCAGTGAAGGGGGGACAGGGGCCTTCTCTGGAAACACCATATATTTT	CASSEGGTGAFSGNTIYF
TRBJ2-3	-	-	TRBV4-1	TGCGCCAGCAGCCTGGTGGGGGAGGATACGCAGTATTTT	CASSLVGEDTQYF
TRBJ1-2	-	-	TRBV4-3	TGCGCCAGCAGCCAGGTTGCGGGGGCTAACTATGGCTACACCTTC	CASSQVAGANYGYTF
TRBJ1-3	once	-	TRBV6-5	TGTGCCAGCAGTTACTCGAGGACCGCTGGAAACACCATATATTTT	CASSYSRTAGNTIYF
TRBJ2-1	-	TRBD2	TRBV7-2	TGTGCCAGCAGCTTAGCGGGACTAGCAGGTAATGAGCAGTTCTTC	CASSLAGLAGNEQFF
TRBJ1-2	-	TRBD1	TRBV2	TGTGCCAGCAGGTGGGAACAGGGGAACGGCTACACCTTC	CASRWEQGNGYTF
TRBJ2-7	once	-	TRBV11-2	TGTGCCAGCAGCTTAGGGGCCCCCTACGAGCAGTACTTC	CASSLGAPYEQYF
TRBJ2-3	-	TRBD2	TRBV19	TGTGCCAGTAGTCTGGGGAGGGAGCCTAAAGATACGCAGTATTTT	CASSLGREPKDTQYF
TRBJ2-1	-	-	TRBV5-1	TGCGCCAGCAGCCAAGGGACTCGCTACAATGAGCAGTTCTTC	CASSQGTRYNEQFF
TRBJ2-3	-	-	TRBV28	TGTGCCAGCAGTTTATTTGACTTCCCCGATACGCAGTATTTT	CASSLFDFPDTQYF
TRBJ2-3	once	-	TRBV4-3	TGCGCCAGCAGCCCGGGACTTGTGTCAGATACGCAGTATTTT	CASSPGLVSDTQYF
TRBJ1-5	-	TRBD1	TRBV7-9	TGTGCCAGCAGTCTGACAGGGGGCAATCAGCCCCAGCATTTT	CASSLTGGNQPQHF
TRBJ1-4	-	-	TRBV29-1	TGCCCCATTGAGGCAACTAATGAAAAACTGTTTTTT	CPIEATNEKLFF
TRBJ1-5	-	-	TRBV5-6	TGTGCCAGCAGCTTGGGTACGAACTTTCAGCCCCAGCATTTT	CASSLGTNFQPQHF
TRBJ2-7	-	TRBD1	TRBV28	TGTGCCAGCAGTTCACCACAGGGGGGTCCCTACGAGCAGTACTTC	CASSSPQGGPYEQYF
TRBJ1-1	-	-	TRBV4-1	TGCGCCAGCAGGCTGACTCACGACCTAATGAACACTGAAGCTTTCTTT	CASRLTHDLMNTEAFF
TRBJ2-1	-	TRBD2	TRBV10-3	TGTGCCATCAGGAGAACTAGCGGGAGGAATAATGAGCAGTTCTTC	CAIRRTSGRNNEQFF
TRBJ1-6	-	-	TRBV6-5	TGTGCCAGCAACGCAGGGTATTTTAATTCACCCCTCCACTTT	CASNAGYFNSPLHF
TRBJ1-2	-	-	TRBV11-2	TGTGCCAGCAGCTTAGATGACAGGAACTATGGCTACACCTTC	CASSLDDRNYGYTF
TRBJ2-7	-	TRBD1	TRBV19	TGTGCCAGTAGTATCGGCAGGGGGTACGAGCAGTACTTC	CASSIGRGYEQYF
TRBJ2-2	-	-	TRBV15	TGTGCCACCAGCAGAGATCATCCACTCACCGGGGAGCTGTTTTTT	CATSRDHPLTGELFF
TRBJ2-7	-	-	TRBV7-2	TGTGCCAGCAGCTTTAACCCGGGGTACGAGCAGTACTTC	CASSFNPGYEQYF
TRBJ2-7	-	-	TRBV21-1	TGTGCCAGCAGCAAACCGGGCAGGGACCCCTACGAGCAGTACTTC	CASSKPGRDPYEQYF
TRBJ2-1	-	-	TRBV5-1	TGCGCCAGCAGCTCGGGACTGAACGCCTACAATGAGCAGTTCTTC	CASSSGLNAYNEQFF
TRBJ1-1	-	-	TRBV6-5	TGTGCCAGCAGTGGGGGCGGGTCTGTCACTGAAGCTTTCTTT	CASSGGGSVTEAFF
TRBJ1-2	-	-	TRBV6-1	TGTGCCAGCAGTGACTACTGGGGGCCCGGCAGCCTCAACTATGGCTACACCTTC	CASSDYWGPGSLNYGYTF
TRBJ2-4	-	-	TRBV19	TGTGCCAGTAGTCCGCGGACTTCTGCCAAAAACATTCAGTACTTC	CASSPRTSAKNIQYF
TRBJ2-7	-	TRBD1	TRBV27	TGTGCCAGCAGTCTTGGACAGGGCCGTAATTGGTACGAGCAGTACTTC	CASSLGQGRNWYEQYF
TRBJ1-2	-	-	TRBV6-1	TGTGCCAGCAGTGAGGGGACTACTTGGCGGGGCTACACCTTC	CASSEGTTWRGYTF
TRBJ2-2	-	-	TRBV28	TGTGCCAGCAGTTTTCTTGTGGGGACCGGGGAGCTGTTTTTT	CASSFLVGTGELFF
TRBJ1-2	-	TRBD1	TRBV5-1	TGCGCCAGCTCCCCAGGGGGGAACTATGGCTACACCTTC	CASSPGGNYGYTF
TRBJ1-6	once	-	TRBV7-2	TGTGCCAGCAGCTTAACGGCTGAATCACCCCTCCACTTT	CASSLTAESPLHF
TRBJ1-6	-	-	TRBV9	TGTGCCAGCAGCGCCGGGGCAGGGGAGTTCCCCCTCCACTTT	CASSAGAGEFPLHF
TRBJ1-1	-	TRBD1	TRBV5-1	TGCGCCAGCAGCTTAGCACAGGGGTCGGGCACTGAAGCTTTCTTT	CASSLAQGSGTEAFF
TRBJ1-6	-	-	TRBV5-1	TGCGCCAGCAGCCTGCTAGGGACGGTCATTAATTCACCCCTCCACTTT	CASSLLGTVINSPLHF
TRBJ2-5	-	-	TRBV15	TGTGCCACCAGCAGAGATTCTAGAGGGCCGAGGGAGACCCAGTACTTC	CATSRDSRGPRETQYF